Reported below is one T cell receptor beta chain. Its binding antigen is unknown. Base quality data are lacking; no much larger clone is found one base away. Patients with autoimmune disease history or receiving systemic immunosuppression were excluded from the trial. Peripheral blood for TCR sequencing was drawn from every dose cohort at baseline, at cycle 4 day 1 and at cycle 7 day 1. Samples were obtained from an open-label, multicenter, first-in-human phase I dose-escalation trial of ivuxolimab. Adults with locally advanced or metastatic head and neck squamous cell, hepatocellular, melanoma or renal cell carcinoma were enrolled in the trial. CD4+ and CD8+ T cells were sorted separately from peripheral blood before TCR sequencing. For sequencing of the TCRbeta CDR3 region, genomic DNA was extracted from the sorted cells. The immunoSEQ Assay was used to sequence the TCRbeta CDR3 regions. Entries here come from immuneACCESS through TCRdb and include only in-frame sequences with V and J called. Some clones fail to appear in such tables; in the studies checked, an unresolved V gene covers under half of the shortfall, and the cause of the remainder is unknown. This sample gives about 47,000 clones in total; less than 90% of them show up just once. Clones ranked in the top ten supply more than 13% of the sample.

This record belongs to a study of OX40 agonist ivuxolimab in advanced cancers. With respect to the entire study: Ivuxolimab, which targeted the costimulatory receptor OX40 (CD134), was an agonistic, fully human IgG2 monoclonal antibody. Intravenous ivuxolimab was administered to patients every 2 weeks at six dose levels: 0.01, 0.1, 0.3, 1.5, 3 and 10 mg/kg. Among the 50 to 55 dose-escalation patients, about 19 had hepatocellular carcinoma, 15 or so melanoma, 9 renal cell carcinoma and 9 head and neck cancer. Partial responses were achieved by three dose-escalation patients, of whom one had hepatocellular carcinoma and two had cutaneous melanoma. The point of sequencing TCRbeta in the periphery was to test whether ivuxolimab changed TCR sequence diversity and drove clonal T-cell expansion. Patients were allowed to have had prior anti-PD-1, anti-PD-L1 or anti-CTLA-4 therapy, and roughly two fifths of the dose-escalation patients had been treated with checkpoint inhibitors. The dose-escalation cohort was about 87% male with a mean age of around 64 years, ranging from roughly 20 to 80. The paper covers the monotherapy dose-escalation part of the phase I ivuxolimab trial, which included N ≈ 52 patients.

Study-level results and caveats: Low levels of normalized T-cell clonal expansion were also shown by some nonresponding patients. In the 0.1-3.0 mg/kg groups, partial responders were among the patients with the lowest normalized peripheral clonal expansion, particularly in CD8+ T cells. Which antigens the clonally expanded peripheral T cells were specific for was not determined. Clonal expansion of both CD4+ and CD8+ blood T cells was observed from baseline to week 6 at doses 0.1 to 3.0 mg/kg. After ivuxolimab, expanded clones were on average more numerous among CD8+ T cells than among CD4+ T cells.

CDR1 and CDR2 (GTSNPN, SVGIG) derive from the germline V gene (reference sequence). The junction shows trimming of 0 bases on V and 5 bases on J, plus 8 bases between the germline ends. The CDR3 covers 12 residues, taking in both the cysteine and the phenylalanine. Only CDR3 DNA is held: 36 bases, read in frame from base 1. The clonotype originates from an adult with an advanced solid tumor such as melanoma, head and neck, liver or kidney cancer. The chain couples TRBV30 to TRBJ2-7; the D gene cannot be resolved reliably. The specimen was CD4+ or CD8+ T cells sorted from blood, collected in a trial of the OX40 agonist ivuxolimab. The DNA sequence follows: TGTGCCTGGAGTGTACTGGGGAACGAGCAGTACTTC. Translated, this gives CAWSVLGNEQYF.